The sequence of this TCR beta chain was determined in a study of T cells in Graves' hyperthyroidism and ophthalmopathy. Authors of the study amplified TCR beta CDR3 regions from RNA transcripts. A set of HTBI primers served as the primers for a first-round RT-PCR of the TCR CDR3. TCRdb independently ran MiXCR on the multiplex PCR reads; one entry per CDR3 protein. Seen here are approximately 610,000 distinct CDR3 sequences, roughly 14% observed once, and the top ten hold 3.5% to 4.5%. Study-wide results and limits: Most clonotypes that expanded in the thyroid above 0.001 also showed up in blood.

Comments on this clonotype: Its specificity is not known.

Germline CDR1 reads SGHAT; CDR2 reads FQNNGV. V was trimmed by 1 base and J by 4 bases, leaving 13 bases between them. This CDR3 contains 16 residues. The V call is TRBV11-2, the J call TRBJ2-2, with D possibly TRBD2 on 5 matching bases. The sequence derives from a woman in her thirties or forties with Graves' ophthalmopathy. Sequencing used blood. In nucleotides, the CDR3 is TGTGCCAGCAGCTTAGGCGGCGGGTCGTTCACCGGGGAGCTGTTTTTT. Protein: CASSLGGGSFTGELFF.